This paragraph reports one T cell receptor beta chain. The antigen this receptor binds is unknown. Base-call qualities are not available, and no considerably larger clone is one nucleotide away. The sample comes from a study of blood T cell repertoires in COVID-19 (dated by TCRdb to 2020 to 2022). Background for the entire study: Samples from collaborators originated in the United States, Italy and Spain and spanned both the acute and convalescent phases of COVID-19. The prospective study material was composed of cDNA or gDNA derived from T cells, B-cell-depleted T cells, or PBMCs. Deeply sampled blood TCRbeta repertoires from subjects exposed to, actively infected with, or recovered from COVID-19 were included in the dataset. A freely available public database, intended as a resource for researchers studying the immune response to SARS-CoV-2, is where the repertoires were released. The samples were drawn from two sources: the first 160 participants of the ongoing ImmuneRACE study, and 1,000 to 1,500 subjects contributed by 6 global collaborators. A de-identified subject ID, COVID-19 status, age in years and sex were almost always included in the sample metadata. Where available, HLA class I and class II types were taken from metadata supplied by the sample provider and were not determined by assay-based typing. What the work shows at the level of the full study, not this receptor alone: How much clinical and demographic metadata was included differed by source and by participant, and the metadata was provided uncurated.

Whole blood was collected in K2EDTA tubes by collaborating institutions according to the institutions' own protocols. For TCRbeta analysis, collaborators shipped samples as frozen whole blood, isolated PBMCs, or DNA extracted from either of those sample types. TCRbeta CDR3 regions were amplified from genomic DNA by means of the immunoSEQ Assay, a bias-controlled multiplex PCR. The original methods were these. The number of nucleated cells in each sample was estimated by amplification of reference gene primers within the assay. To quantify the absolute abundance of each unique TCRbeta CDR3 rearrangement, sequence reads were collapsed and filtered. For each sample, productive Simpson clonality was calculated as the square root of Simpson's diversity index across productive rearrangements. As stored in TCRdb, this immuneACCESS dataset retains in-frame rearrangements with V and J assigned. A fraction of the clones does not appear; measured against another copy, unresolved V genes explain less than half of the discrepancy, and the remainder lacks a known reason. V, J and clone size reflect that table, while D and trimming were determined from the DNA. The table for this sample lists more than 110,000 clones; roughly 80% of them were counted only once. About 4% of the sample is taken by the ten largest.

The CDR3 measures 15 amino acids from cysteine to phenylalanine. CDR3 DNA is the only sequence kept; it has 45 bases, read in frame from the first base. Trimming takes 5 bases from V and 4 bases from J, and the germline ends sit 17 bases apart. Sequences SGHAT (CDR1) and FQNNGV (CDR2) are obtained from the germline V gene. This receptor was identified in a woman older than 75 with acute or convalescent COVID-19. The rearrangement joined TRBV11-2 to TRBJ1-2, with TRBD1 perhaps the D gene, on 5 matching bases. The sequenced material came from peripheral blood. The CDR3 in this case is CASSEVGGTIYGYTF. The nucleotide sequence reads as follows: TGTGCCAGCAGCGAGGTCGGGGGAACGATCTATGGCTACACCTTC.